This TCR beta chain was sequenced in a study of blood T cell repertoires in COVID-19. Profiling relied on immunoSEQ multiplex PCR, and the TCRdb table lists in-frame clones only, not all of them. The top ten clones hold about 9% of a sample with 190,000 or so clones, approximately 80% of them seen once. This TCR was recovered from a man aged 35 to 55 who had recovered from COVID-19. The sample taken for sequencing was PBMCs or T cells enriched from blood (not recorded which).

In nucleotides, the CDR3 is TGTGCCAGCAGCGGGGGAGCCGGGAATTTTCAGCCCCAGCATTTT. It specifies CASSGGAGNFQPQHF. This chain uses TRBV2 with TRBJ1-5; D is possibly TRBD1 (5 bases). The V gene lost 6 bases and the J gene lost 6 bases, with 18 bases spanning the gap. The CDR3 length is 15 residues. Germline V gene data show CDR1 as SNHLY and CDR2 as FYNNEI. Based on the CDR3 plus reference TRBV2 and TRBJ1-5, the full variable domain is EPEVTQTPSHQVTQMGQEVILRCVPISNHLYFYWYRQILGQKVEFLVSFYNNEISEKSEIFDDQFSVERPDGSNFTLKIRSTKLEDSAMYFCASSGGAGNFQPQHFGDGTRLSIL.